This is a list of T cell receptor beta chains from one sample in a study of response to subunit inactivated influenza vaccine. TCRdb independently ran MiXCR on the RT-PCR reads; one entry per CDR3 protein. The sample has 150,000 to 200,000 distinct CDR3 sequences, around 9.2% seen once; the top ten hold about a tenth. Specimen: non-naive T cells sorted from PBMCs, collected on the day of vaccination. These receptors were obtained from a man in his fifties who received an inactivated influenza vaccine. The CDR3 runs from the conserved cysteine through the conserved F or W. For some rows the clone size is stated as once, few or many, or as a class when expanded; others skip it.

TRBV11-2	-	TRBJ2-7	CASSGGTSSYYEQYF
TRBV10-2	-	TRBJ1-2	CASRVDRLYGYTF
TRBV15	many	TRBJ2-4	CATSPPGGILAKNIQYF
TRBV9	many	TRBJ2-7	CASSVGPGQGFEQYF
TRBV6-2/TRBV6-3	few	TRBJ2-7	CASRILAGTSGSSYEQYF
TRBV29-1	few	TRBJ1-1	CSVVGTGNTEAFF
TRBV12-3/TRBV12-4	many	TRBJ2-3	CASSLTGTSGRAGYFYTQYF
TRBV3-1	-	TRBJ1-3	CASSQNISPGSGNTIYF
TRBV20-1	-	TRBJ2-1	CSVPDWTDNEQFF
TRBV6-7	few	TRBJ1-5	CASSYSGSAKDGSQPQHF
TRBV5-1	-	TRBJ2-7	CTSSLGPGTGTYEQYF
TRBV2	-	TRBJ2-3	CASSRDRGLDTQYF
TRBV27	few	TRBJ2-7	CASSLTYRTSYEQYF
TRBV30	many	TRBJ1-5	CAWSRGPINQPQHF
TRBV7-2	many	TRBJ1-1	CASSSVVANTEAFF
TRBV5-1	few	TRBJ1-5	CASSELGTQPQHF
TRBV5-1	many	TRBJ2-3	CASSLQGREGADTQYF
TRBV20-1	many	TRBJ2-7	CSASPQRGPLEQYF
TRBV11-2	-	TRBJ2-2	CASILGSRTGELFF
TRBV4-1	many	TRBJ2-3	CASSQDPGKDTQYF
TRBV18	-	TRBJ2-2	CASSLYRGKWNTGELFF
TRBV5-1	-	TRBJ2-1	CASSLDKRGGGEVF
TRBV28	-	TRBJ2-1	CASSYMDEQFF
TRBV4-1	-	TRBJ1-4	CASSQVKGQGFEKLFF
TRBV4-3	many	TRBJ2-1	CASSHLNRDRADNEQFF
TRBV5-4	-	TRBJ2-1	CAAGTSGRSLENEQFF
TRBV5-1	many	TRBJ2-3	CASSLGLGASTDTQYF
TRBV4-2	-	TRBJ2-7	CASSRGTDALEQYF
TRBV12-3/TRBV12-4	-	TRBJ1-6	CASRGGWQQHSPLHF
TRBV28	many	TRBJ2-7	CASSRGHGYEQYF
TRBV12-3/TRBV12-4	few	TRBJ2-1	CASSFRAGGHNEQFF
TRBV3-1	few	TRBJ2-1	CASSVGYNEQFF
TRBV5-4	few	TRBJ2-7	CASSLALAGGSSYEQYF
TRBV7-9	many	TRBJ2-2	CASSPPSGGGTGELFF
TRBV28	few	TRBJ2-3	CASSFFVGGTDTQYF
TRBV21-1	-	TRBJ2-7	CASRLRQGLTYEQYF
TRBV20-1	once	TRBJ2-3	CSASDAGDTDTQYF
TRBV12-3/TRBV12-4	-	TRBJ2-3	CASSPKGGAGTDTQYF
TRBV7-9	many	TRBJ2-3	CASSVKQGSTDTQYF
TRBV12-3/TRBV12-4	-	TRBJ2-1	CASSPGERQKSEQFF
TRBV12-2	-	TRBJ2-3	CASRLTGLNTDTQYF
TRBV29-1	many	TRBJ2-3	CSVGAQGQTDTQYF
TRBV3-1	-	TRBJ2-5	CASSQAEPQETQYF
TRBV20-1	many	TRBJ2-1	CSAGVLNEQFF